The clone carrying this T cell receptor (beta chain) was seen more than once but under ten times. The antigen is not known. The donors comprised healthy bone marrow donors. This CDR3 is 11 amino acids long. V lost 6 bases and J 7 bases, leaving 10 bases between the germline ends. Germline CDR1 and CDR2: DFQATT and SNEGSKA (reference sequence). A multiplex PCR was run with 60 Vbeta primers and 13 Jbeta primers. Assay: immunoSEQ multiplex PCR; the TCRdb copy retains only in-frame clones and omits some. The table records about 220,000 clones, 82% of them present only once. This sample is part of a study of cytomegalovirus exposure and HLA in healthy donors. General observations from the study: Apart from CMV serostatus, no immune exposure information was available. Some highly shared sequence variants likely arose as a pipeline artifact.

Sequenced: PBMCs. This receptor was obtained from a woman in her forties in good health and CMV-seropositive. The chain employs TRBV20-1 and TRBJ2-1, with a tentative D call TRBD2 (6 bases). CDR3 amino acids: CSAAGRNEQFF. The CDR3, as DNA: TGCAGTGCCGCCGGGAGAAATGAGCAGTTCTTC.